This entry features one T cell receptor beta chain sequence. Its cognate antigen is unknown. This record belongs to a study of T cell responses to AZD1222 COVID-19 vaccine. Whole-study results and caveats: Repertoires were collected only later (after the peak T cell response had occurred). There were vaccine-associated CD4 TCRs across spike, dominant at 160-218 and 743-854. Females outnumbered males among donors, who were mostly white British; clonal diversity was possibly underestimated.

This CDR3 is 19 amino acids long. Clones were read by immunoSEQ multiplex PCR, and TCRdb kept only the in-frame ones, dropping some. The table records just under 150,000 clones, approximately 89% of them present only once. The rearrangement uses TRBV12-2 and TRBJ2-2; TRBD2, the D gene given by the table, was not confirmed from the DNA. TRBV12-2 is termed a pseudogene. The clonotype originates from an adult who received the AZD1222 COVID-19 vaccine. The sequencing used peripheral blood, collected 28 days after the second AZD1222 dose. The CDR3 coding sequence is TGTGCAAGTCGCTTCGGTGGGTCTTCGGGGGGTAATCGCACCGGGGAGCTGTTTTTT. Translating it yields CASRFGGSSGGNRTGELFF.